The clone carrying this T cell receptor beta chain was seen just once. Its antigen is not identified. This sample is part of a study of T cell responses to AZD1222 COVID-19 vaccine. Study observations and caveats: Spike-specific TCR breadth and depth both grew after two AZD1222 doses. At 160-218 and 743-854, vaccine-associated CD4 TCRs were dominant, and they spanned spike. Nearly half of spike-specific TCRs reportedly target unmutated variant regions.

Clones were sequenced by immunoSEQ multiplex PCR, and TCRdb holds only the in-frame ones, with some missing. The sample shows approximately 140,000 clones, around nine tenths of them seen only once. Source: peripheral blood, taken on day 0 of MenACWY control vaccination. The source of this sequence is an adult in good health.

The CDR3 DNA reads TGTGCCAGCAGCTTTCCTCCGGGACAGGGCACAGATACGCAGTATTTT. Protein: CASSFPPGQGTDTQYF. The genes are TRBV11-2 and TRBJ2-3, with 8 bases identical to TRBD1. The CDR3 length is 16 residues. Germline CDR1 reads SGHAT; CDR2 reads FQNNGV. V lost 3 bases, J lost 1 base, and 6 bases stayed unmatched.